This T cell receptor beta chain was observed in a study of tumor and adjacent non-tumor tissue in lung cancer. Study details: On average, productive TCRbeta reads reached 4 million to 4.5 million per sample.

The V end lost 3 bases, the J end lost 4 bases, and 20 bases lay between the germline ends. The V gene's germline CDR1 is MDHEN and CDR2 SYDVKM. The CDR3 runs to 17 residues. TCRbeta libraries were built with three rounds of nested PCR, modified from ARM-PCR. TCRdb called the multiplex PCR reads again in MiXCR, with one record for every CDR3 protein. This sample has around 74,000 distinct CDR3 sequences, with around two thirds found just once. The template was RNA from unsorted bulk tissue. This clonotype was observed many times. Sample: lung tumor tissue. The chain links TRBV28 to TRBJ2-3; D uncertain. This sequence originates from a woman in her 70s with non-small cell lung cancer. The CDR3 here is CASSFSFGHTASDTQYF. The CDR3 DNA sequence: TGTGCCAGCAGTTTCTCGTTCGGCCACACGGCATCAGATACGCAGTATTTT.